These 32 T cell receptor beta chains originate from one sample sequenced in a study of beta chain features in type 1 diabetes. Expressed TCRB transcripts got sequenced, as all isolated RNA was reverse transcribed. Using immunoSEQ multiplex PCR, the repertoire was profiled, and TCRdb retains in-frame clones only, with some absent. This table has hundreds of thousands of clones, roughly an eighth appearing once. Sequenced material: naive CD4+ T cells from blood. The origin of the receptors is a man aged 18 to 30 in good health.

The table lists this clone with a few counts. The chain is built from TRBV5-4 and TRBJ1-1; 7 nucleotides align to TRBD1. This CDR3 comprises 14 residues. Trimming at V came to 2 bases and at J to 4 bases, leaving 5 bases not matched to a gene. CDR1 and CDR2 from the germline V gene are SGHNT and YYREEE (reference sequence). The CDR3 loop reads CASSLGGASTEAFF. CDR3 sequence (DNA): TGTGCCAGCAGCTTAGGGGGCGCGTCCACTGAAGCTTTCTTT.

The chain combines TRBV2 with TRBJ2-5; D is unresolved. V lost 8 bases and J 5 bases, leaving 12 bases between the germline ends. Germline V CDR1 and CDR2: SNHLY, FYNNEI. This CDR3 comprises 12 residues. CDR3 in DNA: TGTGCCAGCTCGGTACAGTGGGAGACCCAGTACTTC. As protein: CASSVQWETQYF.

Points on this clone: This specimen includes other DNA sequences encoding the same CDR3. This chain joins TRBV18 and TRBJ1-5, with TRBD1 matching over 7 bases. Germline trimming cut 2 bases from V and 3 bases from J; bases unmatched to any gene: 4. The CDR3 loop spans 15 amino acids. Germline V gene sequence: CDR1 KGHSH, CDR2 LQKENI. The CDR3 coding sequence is TGTGCCAGCTCACCAAACAGGGGTCCCAATCAGCCCCAGCATTTT. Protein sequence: CASSPNRGPNQPQHF.

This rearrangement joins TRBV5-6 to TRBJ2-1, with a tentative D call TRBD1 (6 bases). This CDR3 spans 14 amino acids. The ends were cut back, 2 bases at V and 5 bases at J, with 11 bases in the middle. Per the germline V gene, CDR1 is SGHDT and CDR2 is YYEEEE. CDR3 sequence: CASSFLWTDNEQFF. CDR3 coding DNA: TGTGCCAGCAGCTTTCTGTGGACAGACAATGAGCAGTTCTTC.

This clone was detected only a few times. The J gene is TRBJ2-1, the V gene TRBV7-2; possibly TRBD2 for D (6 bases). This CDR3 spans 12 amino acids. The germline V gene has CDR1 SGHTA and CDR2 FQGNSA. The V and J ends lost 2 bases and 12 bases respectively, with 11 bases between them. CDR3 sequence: CASSLKTGAQFF. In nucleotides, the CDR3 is TGTGCCAGCAGCTTAAAAACGGGAGCGCAGTTCTTC.

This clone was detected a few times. CDR3 DNA sequence: TGTGCCAGCAGCCCGGGACAAGAAGAGACCCAGTACTTC. Translating it yields CASSPGQEETQYF. This rearrangement joins TRBV28 to TRBJ2-5, with D possibly being TRBD1 (6 bases). V lost 6 bases, J lost 3 bases, and 11 bases lay in between. CDR3 length: 13 amino acids. Germline lookup yields CDR1 MDHEN and CDR2 SYDVKM. Using reference TRBV28 and TRBJ2-5 for the parts outside the CDR3, the full variable domain is DVKVTQSSRYLVKRTGEKVFLECVQDMDHENMFWYRQDPGLGLRLIYFSYDVKMKEKGDIPEGYSVSREKKERFSLILESASTNQTSMYLCASSPGQEETQYFGPGTRLLVL.

This CDR3 is CASSTPGAIPYEQYF. CDR3 in DNA: TGTGCCAGTAGTACCCCAGGGGCGATCCCCTACGAGCAGTACTTC. The V gene is TRBV19, the J gene TRBJ2-7, with D possibly TRBD1 on 6 matching bases. Germline values: CDR1 LNHDA, CDR2 SQIVND (reference sequence). Deletions cut 4 bases from V and 2 bases from J, with 15 bases between. This CDR3 region has 15 residues.

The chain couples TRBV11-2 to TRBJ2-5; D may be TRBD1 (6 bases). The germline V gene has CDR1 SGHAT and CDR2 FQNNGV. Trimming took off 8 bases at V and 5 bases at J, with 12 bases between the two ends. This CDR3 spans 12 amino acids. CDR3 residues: CASGGWGETQYF. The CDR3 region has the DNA TGTGCCAGCGGGGGCTGGGGGGAGACCCAGTACTTC.

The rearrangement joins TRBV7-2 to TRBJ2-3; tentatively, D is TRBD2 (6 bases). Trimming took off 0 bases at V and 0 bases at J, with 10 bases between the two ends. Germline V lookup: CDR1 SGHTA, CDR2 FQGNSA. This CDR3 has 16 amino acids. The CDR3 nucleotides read TGTGCCAGCAGCTTAGCGGGAGGCCCTAGCACAGATACGCAGTATTTT. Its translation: CASSLAGGPSTDTQYF.

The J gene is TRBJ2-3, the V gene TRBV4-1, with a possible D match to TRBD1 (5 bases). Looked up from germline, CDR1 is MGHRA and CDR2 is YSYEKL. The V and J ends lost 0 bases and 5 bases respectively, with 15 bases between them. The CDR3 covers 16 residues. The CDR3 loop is CASSQEGRQFRDTQYF. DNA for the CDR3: TGCGCCAGCAGCCAAGAGGGGCGGCAGTTCCGAGATACGCAGTATTTT.

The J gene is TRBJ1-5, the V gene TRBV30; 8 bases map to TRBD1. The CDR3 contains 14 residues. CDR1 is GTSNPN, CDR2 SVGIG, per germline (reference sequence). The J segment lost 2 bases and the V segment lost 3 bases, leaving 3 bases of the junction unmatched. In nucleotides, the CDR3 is TGTGCCTGGAGCTTGGACAGGGGCAATCAGCCCCAGCATTTT. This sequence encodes CAWSLDRGNQPQHF.

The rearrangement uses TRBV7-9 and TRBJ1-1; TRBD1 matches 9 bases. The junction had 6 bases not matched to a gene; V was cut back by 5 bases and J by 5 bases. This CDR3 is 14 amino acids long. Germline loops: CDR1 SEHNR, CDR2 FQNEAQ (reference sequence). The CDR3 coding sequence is TGTGCCAGCAGCCCAAGACAGGGGGTAACTGAAGCTTTCTTT. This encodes CASSPRQGVTEAFF. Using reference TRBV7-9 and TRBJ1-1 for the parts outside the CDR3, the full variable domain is DTGVSQNPRHKITKRGQNVTFRCDPISEHNRLYWYRQTLGQGPEFLTYFQNEAQLEKSRLLSDRFSAERPKGSFSTLEIQRTEQGDSAMYLCASSPRQGVTEAFFGQGTRLTVV.

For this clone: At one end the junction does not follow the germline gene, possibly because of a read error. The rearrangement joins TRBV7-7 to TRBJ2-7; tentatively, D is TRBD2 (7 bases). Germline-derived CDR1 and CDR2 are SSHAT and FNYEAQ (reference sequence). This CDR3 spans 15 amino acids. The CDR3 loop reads CASSLRGGRAYEQYF. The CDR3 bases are TGTGCTAGCAGCCTAAGGGGGGGGAGGGCCTACGAGCAGTACTTC.

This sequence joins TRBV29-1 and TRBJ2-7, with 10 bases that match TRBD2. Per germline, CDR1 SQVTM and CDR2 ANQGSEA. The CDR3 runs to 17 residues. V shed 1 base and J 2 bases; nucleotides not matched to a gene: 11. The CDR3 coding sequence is TGCAGCGTTGAAGGAGAAACCGGGACTAGCGTCGCCTACGAGCAGTACTTC. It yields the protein CSVEGETGTSVAYEQYF.

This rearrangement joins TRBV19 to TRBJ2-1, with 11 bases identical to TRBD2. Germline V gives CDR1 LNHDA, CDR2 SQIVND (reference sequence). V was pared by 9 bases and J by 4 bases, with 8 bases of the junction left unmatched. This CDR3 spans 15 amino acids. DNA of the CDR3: TGTGCCAGAGGAACCGGGACTAGCGGTTACAATGAGCAGTTCTTC. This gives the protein CARGTGTSGYNEQFF.

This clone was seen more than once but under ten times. DNA for the CDR3: TGTGCCAGCAGTGAAGCCCCAGGGGGTGGCTACACCTTC. It encodes CASSEAPGGGYTF. The chain is built from TRBV2 and TRBJ1-2, with 7 bases lining up with TRBD1. This CDR3 has 13 amino acids. In germline, CDR1 is SNHLY, CDR2 FYNNEI. J lost 7 bases, V lost 0 bases, and 2 bases had no gene match. Full variable domain (rest looked up from reference TRBV2 and TRBJ1-2): EPEVTQTPSHQVTQMGQEVILRCVPISNHLYFYWYRQILGQKVEFLVSFYNNEISEKSEIFDDQFSVERPDGSNFTLKIRSTKLEDSAMYFCASSEAPGGGYTFGSGTRLTVV.

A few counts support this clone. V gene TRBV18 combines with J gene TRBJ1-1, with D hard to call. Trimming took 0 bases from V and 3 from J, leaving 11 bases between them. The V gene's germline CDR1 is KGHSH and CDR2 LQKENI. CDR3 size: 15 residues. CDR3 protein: CASSPPLDGDTEAFF. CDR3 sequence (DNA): TGTGCCAGCTCACCACCCCTAGACGGAGACACTGAAGCTTTCTTT.

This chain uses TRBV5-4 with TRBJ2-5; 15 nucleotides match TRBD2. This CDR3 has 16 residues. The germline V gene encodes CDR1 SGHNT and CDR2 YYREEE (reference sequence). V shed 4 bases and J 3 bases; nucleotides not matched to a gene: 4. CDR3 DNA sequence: TGTGCCAGCAGCCCGGGACTAGCGGGGGGTGAAGAGACCCAGTACTTC. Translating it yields CASSPGLAGGEETQYF.

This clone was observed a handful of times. This CDR3 reads CASSLVGNTGELFF. The CDR3 DNA follows: TGTGCCAGCAGCTTGGTCGGGAACACCGGGGAGCTGTTTTTT. The chain couples TRBV4-2 to TRBJ2-2; D is unresolved. Germline V lookup: CDR1 LGHNA, CDR2 YNFKEQ. The CDR3 is 14 amino acids. Between the trimmed V and J ends, which lost 5 bases and 1 base, there was a span of 8 bases.

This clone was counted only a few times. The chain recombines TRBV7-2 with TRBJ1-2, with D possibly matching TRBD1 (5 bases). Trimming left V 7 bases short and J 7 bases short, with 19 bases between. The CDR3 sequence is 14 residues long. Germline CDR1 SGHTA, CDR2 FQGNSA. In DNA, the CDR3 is TGTGCCAGCACTCTACGGGGGATGTCGATTGGCTACACCTTC. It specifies CASTLRGMSIGYTF.

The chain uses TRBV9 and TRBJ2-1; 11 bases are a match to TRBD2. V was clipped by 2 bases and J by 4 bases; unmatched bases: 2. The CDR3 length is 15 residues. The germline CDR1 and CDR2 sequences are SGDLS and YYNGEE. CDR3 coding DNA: TGTGCCAGCAGCGTTAGCGGGGGGGTATACAATGAGCAGTTCTTC. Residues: CASSVSGGVYNEQFF.

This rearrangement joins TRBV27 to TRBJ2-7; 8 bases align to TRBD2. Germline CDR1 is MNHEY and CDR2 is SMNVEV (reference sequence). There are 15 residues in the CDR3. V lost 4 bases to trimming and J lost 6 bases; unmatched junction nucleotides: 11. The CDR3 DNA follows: TGTGCCAGCAGTTCTTGGACTAGCAGAGGGTCCGAGCAGTACTTC. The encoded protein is CASSSWTSRGSEQYF.

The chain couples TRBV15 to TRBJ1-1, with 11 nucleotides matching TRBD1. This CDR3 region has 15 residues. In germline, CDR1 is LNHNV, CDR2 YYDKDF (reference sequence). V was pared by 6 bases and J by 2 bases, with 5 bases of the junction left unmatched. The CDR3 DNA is TGTGCCACCAGGGCGGGACAGGGGGGAAACACTGAAGCTTTCTTT. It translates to CATRAGQGGNTEAFF.

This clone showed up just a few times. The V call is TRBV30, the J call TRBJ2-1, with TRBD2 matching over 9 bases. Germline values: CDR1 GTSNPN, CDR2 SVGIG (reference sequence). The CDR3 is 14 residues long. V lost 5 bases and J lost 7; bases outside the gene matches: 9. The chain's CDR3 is CAWLPGTSKNEQFF. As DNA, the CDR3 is TGTGCCTGGCTTCCCGGGACTAGCAAGAATGAGCAGTTCTTC. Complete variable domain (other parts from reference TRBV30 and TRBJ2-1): SQTIHQWPATLVQPVGSPLSLECTVEGTSNPNLYWYRQAAGRGLQLLFYSVGIGQISSEVPQNLSASRPQDRQFILSSKKLLLSDSGFYLCAWLPGTSKNEQFFGPGTRLTVL.

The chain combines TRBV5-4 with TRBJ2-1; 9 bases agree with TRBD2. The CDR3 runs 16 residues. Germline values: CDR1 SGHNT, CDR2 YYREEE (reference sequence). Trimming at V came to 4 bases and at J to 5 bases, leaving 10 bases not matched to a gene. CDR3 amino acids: CASSHPGTSRDNEQFF. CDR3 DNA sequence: TGTGCCAGCAGCCATCCCGGGACTAGCAGAGACAATGAGCAGTTCTTC.

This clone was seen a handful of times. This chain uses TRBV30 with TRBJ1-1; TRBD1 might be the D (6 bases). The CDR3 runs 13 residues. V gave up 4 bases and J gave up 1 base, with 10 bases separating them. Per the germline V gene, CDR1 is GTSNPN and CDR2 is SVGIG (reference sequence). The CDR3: CAWNRQENTEAFF. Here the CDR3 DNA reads TGTGCCTGGAATAGACAGGAGAACACTGAAGCTTTCTTT. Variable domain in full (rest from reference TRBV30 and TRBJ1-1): SQTIHQWPATLVQPVGSPLSLECTVEGTSNPNLYWYRQAAGRGLQLLFYSVGIGQISSEVPQNLSASRPQDRQFILSSKKLLLSDSGFYLCAWNRQENTEAFFGQGTRLTVV.

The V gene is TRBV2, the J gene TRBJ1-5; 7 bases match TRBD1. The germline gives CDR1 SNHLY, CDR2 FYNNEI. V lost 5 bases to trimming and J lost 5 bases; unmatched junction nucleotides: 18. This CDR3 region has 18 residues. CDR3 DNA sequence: TGTGCCAGCAGTACCCCGAATGGGGCAGGGGGATTACATCAGCCCCAGCATTTT. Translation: CASSTPNGAGGLHQPQHF.

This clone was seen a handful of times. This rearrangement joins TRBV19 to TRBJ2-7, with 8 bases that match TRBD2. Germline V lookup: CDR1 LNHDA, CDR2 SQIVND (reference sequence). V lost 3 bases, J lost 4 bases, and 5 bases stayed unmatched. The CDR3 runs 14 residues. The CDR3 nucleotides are TGTGCCAGTAGTATTGCGGGGGGAAGGTACGAGCAGTACTTC. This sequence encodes CASSIAGGRYEQYF.

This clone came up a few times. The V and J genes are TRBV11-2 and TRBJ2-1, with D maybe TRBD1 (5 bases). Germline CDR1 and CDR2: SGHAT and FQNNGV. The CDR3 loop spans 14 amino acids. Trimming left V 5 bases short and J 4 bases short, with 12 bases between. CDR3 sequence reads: CASSGAAAYNEQFF. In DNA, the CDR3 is TGTGCCAGCAGCGGGGCGGCCGCTTACAATGAGCAGTTCTTC.

CDR3 DNA sequence: TGTGCCAGCAGCCACCCTGACAGGGCTGGAAACACCATATATTTT. It is translated as CASSHPDRAGNTIYF. The chain employs TRBV7-2 and TRBJ1-3, with 7 bases fitting TRBD1. The CDR3 is 15 residues long. J gave up 2 bases and V 5 bases, and 6 bases lay outside the gene matches. Germline V CDR1 and CDR2: SGHTA, FQGNSA.

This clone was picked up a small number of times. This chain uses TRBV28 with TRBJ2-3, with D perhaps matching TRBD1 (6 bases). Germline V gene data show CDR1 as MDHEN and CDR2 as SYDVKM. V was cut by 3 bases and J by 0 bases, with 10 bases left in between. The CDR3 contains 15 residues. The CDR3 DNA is TGTGCCAGCAGTTTTGGGACAACGAGCACAGATACGCAGTATTTT. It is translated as CASSFGTTSTDTQYF.

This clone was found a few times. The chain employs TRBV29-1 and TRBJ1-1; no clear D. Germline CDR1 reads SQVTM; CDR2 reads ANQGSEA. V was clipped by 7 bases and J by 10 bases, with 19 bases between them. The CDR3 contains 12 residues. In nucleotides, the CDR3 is TGCAGCGCCGGCCGGGGAGACGGTCGAGCTTTCTTT. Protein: CSAGRGDGRAFF.